What follows are 14 T cell receptor beta chains derived from one specimen sequenced in a study of T-cell reconstitution after alpha-beta-depleted transplantation in children. Preparing the TCRbeta library involved the use of unique molecular identifiers. MiXCR was run by TCRdb on the PCR reads, yielding one entry per CDR3 protein. The sample lists 450,000 to 700,000 distinct CDR3 sequences; 27% were seen once. The sample in question was PBMCs, obtained before TCRalphabeta/CD19-depleted stem cell transplant. These receptors all stem from a boy under two years old with Wiskott-Aldrich syndrome, due to receive a stem cell transplant.

The V and J genes are TRBV7-3 and TRBJ2-6; 7 bases are a match to TRBD2. With 5 bases clipped from V and 0 bases from J, the junction kept 10 bases outside the gene matches. This CDR3 region has 18 residues. CDR1 is SGHTA and CDR2 is FQGTGA in the germline V gene. CDR3 in amino acids: CASSLGRQGGSGANVLTF. DNA for the CDR3: TGTGCCAGCAGCCTCGGGAGGCAGGGCGGCTCTGGGGCCAACGTCCTGACTTTC. The whole variable domain, filled in from reference TRBV7-3 and TRBJ2-6, reads GAGVSQTPSNKVTEKGKYVELRCDPISGHTALYWYRQSLGQGPEFLIYFQGTGAADDSGLPNDRFFAVRPEGSVSTLKIQRTERGDSAVYLCASSLGRQGGSGANVLTFGAGSRLTVL.

V is TRBV12-3 or TRBV12-4 and J is TRBJ2-5; TRBD2 is a possible D gene (6 bases). The length of the CDR3 is 16 residues. Trimming shortened V by 3 bases and J by 0 bases, and 14 bases separated the two germline ends. CDR3 in amino acids: CASSFEDYPYQETQYF. CDR3 DNA sequence: TGTGCCAGCAGTTTTGAGGACTACCCGTACCAAGAGACCCAGTACTTC.

This clonotype has more than one count but fewer than ten. V gene TRBV3-1 combines with J gene TRBJ2-1, with 9 nucleotides matching TRBD2. V dropped 4 bases and J dropped 7; count of bases not matched to a gene: 8. Germline CDR1 LGHDT, CDR2 YNNKEL (reference sequence). The CDR3 is made up of 15 amino acids. CDR3 residues: CASSRETSGLNEQFF. Written as DNA, the CDR3 is TGTGCCAGCAGCCGTGAAACTAGCGGGCTTAATGAGCAGTTCTTC.

Many counts were recorded for this clonotype. V usage is TRBV6-4 and J usage is TRBJ2-1; no definite D call. Trimming shortened V by 4 bases and J by 0 bases, and 10 bases separated the two germline ends. The CDR3 is 15 residues long. Looked up from germline, CDR1 is MRHNA and CDR2 is SNTAGT. CDR3 in amino acids: CASSVGASSYNEQFF. CDR3 in DNA: TGTGCCAGCAGTGTCGGCGCGAGCTCCTACAATGAGCAGTTCTTC.

This clonotype was picked up a small number of times. The CDR3 DNA follows: TGCAGTGCTAGTGGAACCGGACTACTAAGGGAGACCCAGTACTTC. Its translation: CSASGTGLLRETQYF. This sequence joins TRBV20-1 and TRBJ2-5; TRBD2 is a possible D gene (6 bases). The CDR3 is 15 amino acids. The germline V gene encodes CDR1 DFQATT and CDR2 SNEGSKA (reference sequence). V lost 3 bases, J lost 5 bases, and 19 bases lay in between.

Only a few counts were recorded for this clonotype. CDR3 nucleotide sequence: TGTGCCATCAGTGATAGTTTCGGGACCTACAATGAGCAGTTCTTC. It is translated as CAISDSFGTYNEQFF. The chain is built from TRBV10-3 and TRBJ2-1, with a weak D call TRBD2 (5 bases). CDR3 length: 15 amino acids. Per germline, CDR1 ENHRY and CDR2 SYGVKD. The V gene lost 3 bases and the J gene lost 2 bases, with 11 bases spanning the gap.

This clonotype was counted only a few times. The chain employs TRBV5-1 and TRBJ2-2; TRBD2 matches 12 bases. The ends lost 4 bases at V and 3 bases at J; junction bases unmatched: 4. The CDR3 contains 16 residues. Germline loops: CDR1 SGHRS, CDR2 YFSETQ. The CDR3 sequence is CASSVLAGGYTGELFF. The CDR3 region has the DNA TGCGCCAGCAGCGTTCTAGCGGGAGGGTACACCGGGGAGCTGTTTTTT.

This clonotype was counted a few times. The chain employs TRBV20-1 and TRBJ2-1; possibly TRBD2 for D (6 bases). V was cut by 6 bases and J by 4 bases, with 16 bases left in between. The V gene's germline CDR1 is DFQATT and CDR2 SNEGSKA (reference sequence). The length of the CDR3 is 14 residues. The CDR3 DNA reads as TGCAGTGCCAGGCGGGACCCGAGATACAATGAGCAGTTCTTC. This sequence encodes CSARRDPRYNEQFF.

This clonotype was detected a few times. The V gene is TRBV9, the J gene TRBJ1-1; D might be TRBD1 (6 bases). Germline lookup yields CDR1 SGDLS and CDR2 YYNGEE. V lost 4 bases and J lost 5, with 15 bases in between. The CDR3 consists of 14 residues. The CDR3 here is CASSRGGASTEAFF. The DNA for the CDR3 is TGTGCCAGCAGCCGAGGGGGGGCGAGTACTGAAGCTTTCTTT. The full variable domain, completed using reference TRBV9 and TRBJ1-1, is DSGVTQTPKHLITATGQRVTLRCSPRSGDLSVYWYQQSLDQGLQFLIQYYNGEERAKGNILERFSAQQFPDLHSELNLSSLELGDSALYFCASSRGGASTEAFFGQGTRLTVV.

The chain carries TRBV24-1 and TRBJ2-7; 8 bases are a match to TRBD1. The CDR3 spans 16 residues. CDR1 and CDR2 (germline): KGHDR, SFDVKD. Trimming cost V 3 bases and J 6 bases; bases outside gene matches: 12. CDR3 nucleotides: TGTGCCACCAGTGATCAAAGGAGGACAGGGTTGTCCGAGCAGTACTTC. Amino acids: CATSDQRRTGLSEQYF.

This rearrangement joins TRBV5-5 to TRBJ2-1; 10 bases map to TRBD2. V was pared by 3 bases and J by 6 bases, with 3 bases of the junction left unmatched. Looked up from germline, CDR1 is SGHKS and CDR2 is YYEKEE (reference sequence). The CDR3 totals 14 residues. CDR3 in amino acids: CASSSGTSVNEQFF. Here the CDR3 DNA reads TGTGCCAGCAGCTCCGGGACTAGCGTCAATGAGCAGTTCTTC.

This clonotype was observed a handful of times. The rearrangement joins TRBV20-1 to TRBJ1-2; 7 positions agree with TRBD1. This CDR3 is built from 14 residues. Germline CDR1 reads DFQATT; CDR2 reads SNEGSKA (reference sequence). V dropped 3 bases and J dropped 0; count of bases not matched to a gene: 4. The CDR3 DNA sequence: TGCAGTGCTAGCGACAGGGTTACTAACTATGGCTACACCTTC. It specifies CSASDRVTNYGYTF.

In DNA form, the CDR3 reads TGTGCCAGCAGTTTACAGGGAAGGTTAAGTGGCTACACCTTC. Protein: CASSLQGRLSGYTF. The chain couples TRBV12-3 or TRBV12-4 to TRBJ1-2; a possible D gene is TRBD1 (5 bases). There are 14 residues in the CDR3. Trimming shortened V by 2 bases and J by 7 bases, and 14 bases separated the two germline ends.

This clonotype was counted between two and nine times. The rearrangement uses TRBV5-1 and TRBJ2-7, with a tentative D call TRBD2 (6 bases). V was trimmed by 0 bases and J by 0 bases, leaving 16 bases between them. Germline CDR1 is SGHRS and CDR2 is YFSETQ. CDR3 size: 17 residues. The CDR3 spells CASSLGYSAGRSYEQYF. The CDR3, as DNA: TGCGCCAGCAGCTTGGGGTATTCGGCGGGACGCTCCTACGAGCAGTACTTC.